This T cell receptor beta chain is drawn from a study of blood T cell repertoires in COVID-19. Study-wide context: PBMCs, B-cell-depleted T cells, or T cells provided the cDNA or gDNA that made up the material.

The germline CDR1 and CDR2 sequences are LGHDT and YNNKEL (reference sequence). V lost 2 bases, J lost 0 bases, and 4 bases stayed unmatched. CDR3 length: 17 amino acids. TCRdb's copy holds only in-frame clones and misses some; the assay was immunoSEQ multiplex PCR. The table has over 250,000 clones, 88% seen once. The receptor comes from a woman between 35 and 50 years old who had recovered from COVID-19. The sample consisted of peripheral blood. The J gene is TRBJ2-6, the V gene TRBV3-1 (or the pseudogene TRBV3-2); 7 bases fit TRBD2. The CDR3 DNA reads TGTGCCAGCAGCCAACGTAGCGGGCCCTCTGGGGCCAACGTCCTGACTTTC. The encoded protein is CASSQRSGPSGANVLTF.